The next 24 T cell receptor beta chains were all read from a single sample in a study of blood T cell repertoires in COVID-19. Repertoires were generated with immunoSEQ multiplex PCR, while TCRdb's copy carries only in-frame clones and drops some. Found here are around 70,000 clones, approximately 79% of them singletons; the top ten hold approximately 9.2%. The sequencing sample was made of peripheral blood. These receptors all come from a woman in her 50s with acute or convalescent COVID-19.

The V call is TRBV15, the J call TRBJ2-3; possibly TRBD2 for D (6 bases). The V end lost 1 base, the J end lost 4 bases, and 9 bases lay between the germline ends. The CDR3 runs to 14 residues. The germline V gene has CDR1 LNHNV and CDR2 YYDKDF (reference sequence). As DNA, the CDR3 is TGTGCCACCAGCAGAGGGGGGGACGCAGATACGCAGTATTTT. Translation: CATSRGGDADTQYF. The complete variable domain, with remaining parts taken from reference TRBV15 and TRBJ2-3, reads DAMVIQNPRYQVTQFGKPVTLSCSQTLNHNVMYWYQQKSSQAPKLLFHYYDKDFNNEADTPDNFQSRRPNTSFCFLDIRSPGLGDTAMYLCATSRGGDADTQYFGPGTRLTVL.

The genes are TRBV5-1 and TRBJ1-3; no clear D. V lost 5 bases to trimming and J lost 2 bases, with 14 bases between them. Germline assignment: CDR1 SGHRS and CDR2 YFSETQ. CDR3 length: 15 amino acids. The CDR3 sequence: CASSTSSPPGNTIYF. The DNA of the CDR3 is TGCGCCAGCAGTACCTCGAGCCCCCCTGGAAACACCATATATTTT.

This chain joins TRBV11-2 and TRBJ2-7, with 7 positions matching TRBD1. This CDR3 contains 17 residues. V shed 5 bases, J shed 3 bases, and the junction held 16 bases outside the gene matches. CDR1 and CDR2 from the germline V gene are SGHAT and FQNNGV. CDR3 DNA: TGTGCCAGCAGCCCCCCTTATTTAGGGACAGCTGGCTACGAGCAGTACTTC. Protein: CASSPPYLGTAGYEQYF. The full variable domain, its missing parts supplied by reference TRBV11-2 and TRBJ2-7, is EAGVAQSPRYKIIEKRQSVAFWCNPISGHATLYWYQQILGQGPKLLIQFQNNGVVDDSQLPKDRFSAERLKGVDSTLKIQPAKLEDSAVYLCASSPPYLGTAGYEQYFGPGTRLTVT.

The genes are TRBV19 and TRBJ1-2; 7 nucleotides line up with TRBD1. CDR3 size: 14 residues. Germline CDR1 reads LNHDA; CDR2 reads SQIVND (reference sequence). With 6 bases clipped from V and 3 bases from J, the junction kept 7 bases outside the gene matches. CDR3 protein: CASSRDREYYGYTF. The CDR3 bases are TGTGCCAGTAGCCGTGACAGGGAGTACTATGGCTACACCTTC. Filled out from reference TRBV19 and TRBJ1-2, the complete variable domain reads DGGITQSPKYLFRKEGQNVTLSCEQNLNHDAMYWYRQDPGQGLRLIYYSQIVNDFQKGDIAEGYSVSREKKESFPLTVTSAQKNPTAFYLCASSRDREYYGYTFGSGTRLTVV.

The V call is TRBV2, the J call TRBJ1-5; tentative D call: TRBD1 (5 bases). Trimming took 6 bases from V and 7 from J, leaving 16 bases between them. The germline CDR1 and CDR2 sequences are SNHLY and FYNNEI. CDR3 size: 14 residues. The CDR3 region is CASSLGGGHQPQHF. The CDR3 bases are TGTGCCAGCAGCCTGGGGGGAGGCCACCAGCCCCAGCATTTT.

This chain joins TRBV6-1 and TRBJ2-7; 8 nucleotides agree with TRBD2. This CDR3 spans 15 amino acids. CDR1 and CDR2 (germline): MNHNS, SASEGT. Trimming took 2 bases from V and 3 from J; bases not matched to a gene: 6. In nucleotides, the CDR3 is TGTGCCAGCAGTGAATACCCGGGGGGGGGCTACGAGCAGTACTTC. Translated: CASSEYPGGGYEQYF.

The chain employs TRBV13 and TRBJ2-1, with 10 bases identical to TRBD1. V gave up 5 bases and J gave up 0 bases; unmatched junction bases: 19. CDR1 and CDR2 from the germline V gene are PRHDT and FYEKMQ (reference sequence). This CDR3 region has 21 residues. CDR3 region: CASSPRQPGQGLYRSYNEQFF. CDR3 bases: TGTGCCAGCAGCCCCCGACAGCCGGGACAGGGGCTCTACCGCTCCTACAATGAGCAGTTCTTC.

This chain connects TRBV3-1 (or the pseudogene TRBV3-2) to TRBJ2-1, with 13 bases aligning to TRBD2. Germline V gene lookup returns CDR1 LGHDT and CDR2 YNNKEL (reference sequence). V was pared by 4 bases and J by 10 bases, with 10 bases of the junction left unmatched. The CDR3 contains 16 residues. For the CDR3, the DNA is TGTGCCAGCAGCCGAAGACTAGCGGGGGGTCCCGGGGAGCAGTTCTTC. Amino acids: CASSRRLAGGPGEQFF.

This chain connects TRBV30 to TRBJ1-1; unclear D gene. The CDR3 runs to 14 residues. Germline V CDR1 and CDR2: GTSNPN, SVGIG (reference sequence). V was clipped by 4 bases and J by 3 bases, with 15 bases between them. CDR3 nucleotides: TGTGCCTGGAAATCCTGGGTCGGGGACACTGAAGCTTTCTTT. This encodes CAWKSWVGDTEAFF.

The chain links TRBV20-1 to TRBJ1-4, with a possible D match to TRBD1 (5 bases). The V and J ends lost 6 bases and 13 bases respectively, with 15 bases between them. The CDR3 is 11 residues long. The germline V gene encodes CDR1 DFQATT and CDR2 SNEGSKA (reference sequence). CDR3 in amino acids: CSAMFGGGLFF. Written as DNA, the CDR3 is TGCAGTGCAATGTTCGGGGGTGGACTGTTTTTT.

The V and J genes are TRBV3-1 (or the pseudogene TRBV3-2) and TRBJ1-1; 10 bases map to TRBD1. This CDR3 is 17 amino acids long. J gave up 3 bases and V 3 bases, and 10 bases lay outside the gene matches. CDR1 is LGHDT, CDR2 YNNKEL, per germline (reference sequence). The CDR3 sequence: CASSQSGQGLIDTEAFF. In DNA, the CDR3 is TGTGCCAGCAGCCAGTCGGGACAGGGGTTGATCGACACTGAAGCTTTCTTT.

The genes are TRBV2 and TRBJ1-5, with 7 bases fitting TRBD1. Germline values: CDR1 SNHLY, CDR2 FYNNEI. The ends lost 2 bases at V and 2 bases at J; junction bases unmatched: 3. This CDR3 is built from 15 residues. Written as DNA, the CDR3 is TGTGCCAGCAGTGAACCAGGGGGAGGCAATCAGCCCCAGCATTTT. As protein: CASSEPGGGNQPQHF.

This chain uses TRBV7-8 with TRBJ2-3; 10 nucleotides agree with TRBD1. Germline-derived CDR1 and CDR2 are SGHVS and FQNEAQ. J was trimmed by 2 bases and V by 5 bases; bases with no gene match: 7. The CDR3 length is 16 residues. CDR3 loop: CASSPGQGTLTDTQYF. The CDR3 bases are TGTGCCAGCAGCCCGGGACAGGGGACCCTCACAGATACGCAGTATTTT.

The CDR3 spells CASSYALASDTQYF. The DNA for the CDR3 is TGTGCCAGCAGTTACGCTCTAGCGTCAGATACGCAGTATTTT. The chain is built from TRBV6-2 or TRBV6-3 and TRBJ2-3; the D gene is possibly TRBD2 (6 bases). Germline V CDR1 and CDR2: MNHEY, SVGEGT. The CDR3 spans 14 residues. V lost 2 bases to trimming and J lost 4 bases, with 10 bases between them.

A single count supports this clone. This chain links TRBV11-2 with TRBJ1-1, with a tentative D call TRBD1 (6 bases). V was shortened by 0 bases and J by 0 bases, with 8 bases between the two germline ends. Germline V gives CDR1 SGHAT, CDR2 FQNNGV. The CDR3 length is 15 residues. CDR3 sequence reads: CASSLEGHLNTEAFF. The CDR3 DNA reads TGTGCCAGCAGCTTAGAGGGACACCTGAACACTGAAGCTTTCTTT. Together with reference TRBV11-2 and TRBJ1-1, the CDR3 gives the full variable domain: EAGVAQSPRYKIIEKRQSVAFWCNPISGHATLYWYQQILGQGPKLLIQFQNNGVVDDSQLPKDRFSAERLKGVDSTLKIQPAKLEDSAVYLCASSLEGHLNTEAFFGQGTRLTVV.

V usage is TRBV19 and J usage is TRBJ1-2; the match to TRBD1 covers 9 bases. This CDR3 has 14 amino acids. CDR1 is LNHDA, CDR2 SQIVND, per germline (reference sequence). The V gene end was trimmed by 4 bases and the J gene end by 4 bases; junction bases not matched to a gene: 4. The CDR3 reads CASSNRGLIYGYTF. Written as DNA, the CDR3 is TGTGCCAGTAGTAACAGGGGGCTTATCTATGGCTACACCTTC.

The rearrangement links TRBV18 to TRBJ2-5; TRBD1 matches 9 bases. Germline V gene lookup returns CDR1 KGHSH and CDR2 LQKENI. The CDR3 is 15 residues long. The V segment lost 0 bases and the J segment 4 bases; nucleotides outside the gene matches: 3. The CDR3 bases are TGTGCCAGCTCACCACCGGGACAGGGTGGAGAGACCCAGTACTTC. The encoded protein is CASSPPGQGGETQYF.

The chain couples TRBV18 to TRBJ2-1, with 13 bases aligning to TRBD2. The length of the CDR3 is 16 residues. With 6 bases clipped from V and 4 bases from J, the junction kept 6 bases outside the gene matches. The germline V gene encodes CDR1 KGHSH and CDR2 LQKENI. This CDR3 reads CASSHGTSGAYNEQFF. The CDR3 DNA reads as TGTGCCAGCTCGCACGGGACTAGCGGGGCATACAATGAGCAGTTCTTC.

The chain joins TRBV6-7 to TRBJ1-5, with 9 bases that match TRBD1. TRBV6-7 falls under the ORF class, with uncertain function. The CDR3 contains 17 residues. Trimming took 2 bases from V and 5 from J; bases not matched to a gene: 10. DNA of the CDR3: TGTGCCAGCAGTTACCCCAAACAGGGGGCGAGTTATCAGCCCCAGCATTTT. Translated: CASSYPKQGASYQPQHF.

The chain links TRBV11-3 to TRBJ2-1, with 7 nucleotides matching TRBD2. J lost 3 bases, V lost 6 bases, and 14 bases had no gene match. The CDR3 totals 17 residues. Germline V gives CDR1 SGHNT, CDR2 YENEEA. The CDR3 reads CASSPETASGFYNEQFF. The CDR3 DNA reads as TGTGCCAGCAGTCCAGAAACGGCTAGCGGATTCTACAATGAGCAGTTCTTC.

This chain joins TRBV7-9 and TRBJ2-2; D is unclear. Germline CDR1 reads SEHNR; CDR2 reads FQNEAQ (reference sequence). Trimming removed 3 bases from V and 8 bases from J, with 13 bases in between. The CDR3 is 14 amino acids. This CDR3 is CASSFSGYGGELFF. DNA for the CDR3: TGTGCCAGCAGCTTCTCCGGGTATGGGGGGGAGCTGTTTTTT.

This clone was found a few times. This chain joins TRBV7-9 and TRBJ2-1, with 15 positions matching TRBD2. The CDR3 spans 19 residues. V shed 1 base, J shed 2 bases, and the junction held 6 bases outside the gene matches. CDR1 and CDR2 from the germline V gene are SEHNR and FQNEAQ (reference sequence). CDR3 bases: TGTGCCAGCAGCTTAGTATCCGGGACTAGCGGGGGGACCTACAATGAGCAGTTCTTC. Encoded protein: CASSLVSGTSGGTYNEQFF.

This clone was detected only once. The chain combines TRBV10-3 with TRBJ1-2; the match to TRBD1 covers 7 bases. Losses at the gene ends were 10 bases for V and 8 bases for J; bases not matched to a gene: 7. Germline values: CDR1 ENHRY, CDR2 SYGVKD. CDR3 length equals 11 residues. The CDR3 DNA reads TGTGCCACTAACAGGGGCGGGGGCTACACCTTC. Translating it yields CATNRGGGYTF.

The CDR3 bases are TGTGCCAGCAGTTACTCGGGGGACAAGCACACTGAAGCTTTCTTT. Its translation: CASSYSGDKHTEAFF. This chain links TRBV6-2 or TRBV6-3 with TRBJ1-1, with TRBD1 as a possible D gene (6 bases). The CDR3 contains 15 residues. V was trimmed by 0 bases and J by 3 bases, leaving 11 bases between them. Germline values: CDR1 MNHEY, CDR2 SVGEGT.